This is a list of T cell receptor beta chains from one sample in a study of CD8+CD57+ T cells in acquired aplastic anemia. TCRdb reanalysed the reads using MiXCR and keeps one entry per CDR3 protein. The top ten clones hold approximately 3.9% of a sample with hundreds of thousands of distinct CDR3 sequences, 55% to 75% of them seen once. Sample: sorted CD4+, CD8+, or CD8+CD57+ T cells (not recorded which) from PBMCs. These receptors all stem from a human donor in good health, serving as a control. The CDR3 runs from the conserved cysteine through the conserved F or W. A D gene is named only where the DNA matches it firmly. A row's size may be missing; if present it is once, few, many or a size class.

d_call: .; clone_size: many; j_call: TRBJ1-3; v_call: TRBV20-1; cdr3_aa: CSARDFGGEGGNTIYF; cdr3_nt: TGCAGTGCTAGAGATTTTGGGGGAGAAGGGGGAAACACCATATATTTT
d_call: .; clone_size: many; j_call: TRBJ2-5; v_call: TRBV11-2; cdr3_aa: CASSLDWAGSETQYF; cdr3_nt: TGTGCCAGCAGCTTAGATTGGGCAGGGTCGGAGACCCAGTACTTC
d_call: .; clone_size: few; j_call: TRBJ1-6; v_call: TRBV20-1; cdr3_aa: CSASRDTDTSPLHF; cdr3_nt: TGCAGTGCTAGCCGGGACACCGATACTTCACCCCTCCACTTT
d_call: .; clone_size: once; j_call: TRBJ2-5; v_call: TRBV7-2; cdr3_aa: CASSPPGQETQYF; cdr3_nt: TGTGCCAGCAGTCCCCCGGGTCAAGAGACCCAGTACTTC
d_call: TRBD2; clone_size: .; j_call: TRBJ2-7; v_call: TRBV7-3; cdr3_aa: CASSLTSGPYEQYF; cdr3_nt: TGTGCCAGCAGCTTAACTAGCGGGCCATACGAGCAGTACTTC
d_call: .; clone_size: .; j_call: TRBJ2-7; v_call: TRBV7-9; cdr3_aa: CASSKEGADYEQYF; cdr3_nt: TGTGCCAGCAGTAAGGAGGGGGCCGACTACGAGCAGTACTTC
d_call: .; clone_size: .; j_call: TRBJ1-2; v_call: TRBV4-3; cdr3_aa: CASGAVNYGYTF; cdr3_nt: TGCGCCAGCGGGGCAGTTAACTATGGCTACACCTTC
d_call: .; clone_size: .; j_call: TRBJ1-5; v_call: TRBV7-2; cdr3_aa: CASRGGGISTDTQHF; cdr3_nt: TGTGCCAGCAGGGGGGGGGGAATAAGCACAGATACGCAGCATTTT
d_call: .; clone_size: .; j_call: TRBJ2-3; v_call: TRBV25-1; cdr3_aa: CASREPGRRTDTQYF; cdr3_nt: TGTGCCAGCAGGGAACCGGGGCGACGCACAGATACGCAGTATTTT
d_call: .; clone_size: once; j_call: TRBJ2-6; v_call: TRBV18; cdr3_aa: CASSTSGKGSGADVLTF; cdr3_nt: TGTGCCAGCTCAACCTCAGGCAAGGGCTCTGGGGCCGACGTCCTGACTTTC
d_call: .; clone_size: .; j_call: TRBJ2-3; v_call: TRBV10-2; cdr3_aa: CASSVTAGGVTDTQYF; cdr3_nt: TGCGCCAGCAGCGTTACAGCCGGGGGAGTCACAGATACGCAGTATTTT
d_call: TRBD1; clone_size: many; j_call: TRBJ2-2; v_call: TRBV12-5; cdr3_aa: CASAKDRVNTGELFF; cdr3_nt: TGTGCTAGTGCTAAAGACAGGGTAAACACCGGGGAGCTGTTTTTT
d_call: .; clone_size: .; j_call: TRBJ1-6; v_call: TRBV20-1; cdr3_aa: CSARQDGDSPLHF; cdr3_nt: TGCAGCGCTAGGCAGGACGGCGATTCACCCCTCCACTTT
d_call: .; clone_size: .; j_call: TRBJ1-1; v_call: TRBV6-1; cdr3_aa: CASTREQGPTEAFF; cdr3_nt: TGTGCCAGCACCCGCGAGCAGGGACCCACTGAAGCTTTCTTT
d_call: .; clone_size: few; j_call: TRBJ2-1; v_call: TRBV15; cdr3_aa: CATRQVGAYNEQFF; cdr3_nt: TGTGCCACTAGACAGGTTGGGGCATACAATGAGCAGTTCTTC
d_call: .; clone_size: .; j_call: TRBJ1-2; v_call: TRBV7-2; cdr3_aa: CASSFDSRILYGYTF; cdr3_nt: TGTGCCAGCAGCTTTGACAGCAGAATTCTCTATGGCTACACCTTC
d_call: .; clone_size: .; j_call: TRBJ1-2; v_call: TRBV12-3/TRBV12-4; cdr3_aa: CASSSLGDTQNF; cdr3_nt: TGTGCCAGCAGTTCTCTAGGGGATACGCAGAATTTT
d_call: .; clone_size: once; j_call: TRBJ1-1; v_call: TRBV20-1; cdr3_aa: CSARSQRGNTEAFF; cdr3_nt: TGCAGTGCTAGATCCCAGCGGGGGAACACTGAAGCTTTCTTT
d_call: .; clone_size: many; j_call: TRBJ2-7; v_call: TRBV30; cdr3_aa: CAWRSVGEQYF; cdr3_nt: TGTGCCTGGAGATCGGTCGGGGAGCAGTACTTC
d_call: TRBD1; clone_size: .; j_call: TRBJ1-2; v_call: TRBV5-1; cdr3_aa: CASSWGTEGYTF; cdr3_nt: TGCGCCAGCAGCTGGGGGACAGAAGGCTACACCTTC
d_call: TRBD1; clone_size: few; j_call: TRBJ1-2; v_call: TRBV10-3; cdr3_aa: CAISAPNLGQPYGYTF; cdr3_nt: TGTGCCATCAGTGCGCCCAACCTGGGACAGCCGTATGGCTACACCTTC
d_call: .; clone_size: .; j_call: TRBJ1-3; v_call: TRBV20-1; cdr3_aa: CSAVGRANVLYF; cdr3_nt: TGCAGTGCTGTGGGTCGGGCCAACGTCCTATATTTT
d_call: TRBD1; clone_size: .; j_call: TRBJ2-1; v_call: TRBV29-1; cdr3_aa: CSVEGQGVYNEQFF; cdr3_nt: TGCAGCGTTGAGGGACAGGGGGTCTACAATGAGCAGTTCTTC
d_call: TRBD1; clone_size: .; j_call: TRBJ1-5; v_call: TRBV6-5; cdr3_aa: CASSYRGQGDQPQHF; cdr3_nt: TGTGCCAGCAGTTATAGGGGACAGGGGGATCAGCCCCAGCATTTT
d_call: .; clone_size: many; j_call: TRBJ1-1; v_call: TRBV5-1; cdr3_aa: CASGPPGMNTEAFF; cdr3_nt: TGCGCCAGCGGGCCCCCGGGCATGAACACTGAAGCTTTCTTT
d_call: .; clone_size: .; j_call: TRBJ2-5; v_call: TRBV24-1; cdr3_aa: CATSGTGKGETQYF; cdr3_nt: TGTGCCACCAGTGGAACGGGCAAGGGAGAGACCCAGTACTTC
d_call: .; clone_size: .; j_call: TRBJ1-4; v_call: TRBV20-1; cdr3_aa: CSASREDRQEKLFF; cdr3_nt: TGCAGTGCTAGCAGGGAAGATCGTCAGGAAAAACTGTTTTTT
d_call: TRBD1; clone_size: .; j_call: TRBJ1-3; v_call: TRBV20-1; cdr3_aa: CSAETGGRTGNTIYF; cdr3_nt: TGCAGTGCCGAAACAGGGGGCAGAACTGGAAACACCATATATTTT
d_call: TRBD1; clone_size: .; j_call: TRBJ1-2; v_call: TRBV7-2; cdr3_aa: CASSLTRGQFHYGYTF; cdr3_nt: TGTGCCAGCAGCTTAACGAGGGGGCAATTTCATTATGGCTACACCTTC
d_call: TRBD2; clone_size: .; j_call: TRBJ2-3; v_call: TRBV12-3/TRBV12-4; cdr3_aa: CASSGRGGTDTQYF; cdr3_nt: TGTGCCAGCAGTGGGCGGGGGGGCACAGATACGCAGTATTTT
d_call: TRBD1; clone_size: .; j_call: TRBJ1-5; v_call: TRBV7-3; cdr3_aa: CASSPWDRQPQHF; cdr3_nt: TGTGCCAGCAGCCCTTGGGACAGACAGCCCCAGCATTTT
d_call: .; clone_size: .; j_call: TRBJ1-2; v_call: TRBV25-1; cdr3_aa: CASSQMEGRYGYTF; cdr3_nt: TGTGCCAGCAGCCAAATGGAAGGGCGCTATGGCTACACCTTC
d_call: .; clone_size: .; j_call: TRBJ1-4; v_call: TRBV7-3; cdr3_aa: CASSRRREAEALFF; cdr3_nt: TGTGCCAGCTCGAGGCGTCGTGAGGCTGAAGCTCTCTTTTTT
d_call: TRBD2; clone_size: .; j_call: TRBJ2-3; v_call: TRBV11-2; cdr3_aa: CASSLVSAGTDTQYF; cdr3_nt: TGTGCCAGCAGCTTAGTGTCAGCGGGGACAGATACGCAGTATTTT
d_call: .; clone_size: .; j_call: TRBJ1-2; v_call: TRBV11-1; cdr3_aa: CASSSRRAGEQF; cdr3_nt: TGTGCCAGCAGTTCGAGGAGGGCTGGCGAGCAGTTC
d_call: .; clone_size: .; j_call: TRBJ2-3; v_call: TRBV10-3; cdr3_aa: CAISESMGGLSTDTQYF; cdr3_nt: TGTGCCATCAGTGAGTCTATGGGGGGCCTAAGCACAGATACGCAGTATTTT
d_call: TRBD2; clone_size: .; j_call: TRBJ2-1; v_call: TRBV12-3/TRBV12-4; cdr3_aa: CASSVAPTSGGVNEQFF; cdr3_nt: TGTGCCAGCAGCGTTGCACCGACTAGCGGGGGGGTAAATGAGCAGTTCTTC
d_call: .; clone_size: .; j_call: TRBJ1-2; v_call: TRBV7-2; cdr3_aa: CASSWSSAPGDLGYTF; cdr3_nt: TGTGCCAGCAGCTGGAGTAGCGCTCCCGGGGACTTGGGTTACACCTTC
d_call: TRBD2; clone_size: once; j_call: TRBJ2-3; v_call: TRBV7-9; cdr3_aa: CASSPVGAGGADTQYF; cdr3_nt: TGTGCCAGCAGCCCCGTTGGGGCGGGGGGCGCAGATACGCAGTATTTT
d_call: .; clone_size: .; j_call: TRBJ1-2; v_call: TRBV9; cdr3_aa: CASSVVRAGDGYTF; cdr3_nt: TGTGCCAGCAGCGTAGTCAGGGCAGGGGATGGCTACACCTTC
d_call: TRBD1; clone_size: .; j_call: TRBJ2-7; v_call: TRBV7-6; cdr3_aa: CASSLQGTGVYEQYF; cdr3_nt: TGTGCCAGCAGCTTACAGGGGACAGGGGTCTACGAGCAGTACTTC
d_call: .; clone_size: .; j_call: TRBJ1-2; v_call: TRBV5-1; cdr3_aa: CASTNGGGQCYGYTF; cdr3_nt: TGCGCCAGCACCAATGGCGGGGGGCAATGCTATGGCTACACCTTC
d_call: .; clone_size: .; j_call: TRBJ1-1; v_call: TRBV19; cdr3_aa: CASSMQAEGNTEAFF; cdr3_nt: TGTGCCAGTAGTATGCAGGCCGAAGGGAACACTGAAGCTTTCTTT
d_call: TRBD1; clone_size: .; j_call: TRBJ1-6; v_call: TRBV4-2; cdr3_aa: CASSQDGQGYSPLHF; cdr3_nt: TGTGCCAGCAGCCAAGACGGACAGGGATACTCACCCCTCCACTTT
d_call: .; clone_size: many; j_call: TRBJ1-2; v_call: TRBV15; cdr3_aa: CATANSILSYGYTF; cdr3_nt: TGTGCCACCGCGAATAGTATATTGTCCTATGGCTACACCTTC
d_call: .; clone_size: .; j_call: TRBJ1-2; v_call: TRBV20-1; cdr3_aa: CSARDWAPMYGYTF; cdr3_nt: TGCAGTGCTAGAGATTGGGCCCCAATGTATGGCTACACCTTC
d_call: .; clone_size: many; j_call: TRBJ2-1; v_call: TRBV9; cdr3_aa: CASSVDEGTYNEQFF; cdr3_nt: TGTGCCAGCAGCGTAGACGAGGGAACCTACAATGAGCAGTTCTTC
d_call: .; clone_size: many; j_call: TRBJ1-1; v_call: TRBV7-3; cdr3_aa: CASSPSGGNTEAFF; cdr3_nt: TGTGCCAGCAGCCCTAGTGGCGGGAACACTGAAGCTTTCTTT
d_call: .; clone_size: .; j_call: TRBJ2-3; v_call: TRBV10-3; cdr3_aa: CAIRPNQSTDTQYF; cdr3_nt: TGTGCCATCAGACCCAACCAAAGCACAGATACGCAGTATTTT
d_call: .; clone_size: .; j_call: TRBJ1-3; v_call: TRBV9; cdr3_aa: CASSVDSGGPNTDF; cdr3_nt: TGTGCCAGCAGCGTAGATTCGGGGGGTCCGAACACTGATTTT